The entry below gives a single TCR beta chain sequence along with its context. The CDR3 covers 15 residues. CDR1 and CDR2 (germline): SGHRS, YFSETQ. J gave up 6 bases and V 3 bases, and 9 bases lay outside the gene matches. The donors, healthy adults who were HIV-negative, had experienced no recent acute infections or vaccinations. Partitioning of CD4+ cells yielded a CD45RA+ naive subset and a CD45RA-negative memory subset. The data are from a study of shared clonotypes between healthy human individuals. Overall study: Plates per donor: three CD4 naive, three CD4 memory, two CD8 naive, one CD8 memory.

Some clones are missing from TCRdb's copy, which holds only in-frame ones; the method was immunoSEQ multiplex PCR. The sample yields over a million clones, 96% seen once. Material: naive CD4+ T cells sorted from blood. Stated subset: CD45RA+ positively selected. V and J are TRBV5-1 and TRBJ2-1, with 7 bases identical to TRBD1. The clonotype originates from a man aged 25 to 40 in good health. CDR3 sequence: CASSSSGQTFNEQFF. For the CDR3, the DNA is TGCGCCAGCAGCTCATCGGGACAGACCTTCAATGAGCAGTTCTTC.